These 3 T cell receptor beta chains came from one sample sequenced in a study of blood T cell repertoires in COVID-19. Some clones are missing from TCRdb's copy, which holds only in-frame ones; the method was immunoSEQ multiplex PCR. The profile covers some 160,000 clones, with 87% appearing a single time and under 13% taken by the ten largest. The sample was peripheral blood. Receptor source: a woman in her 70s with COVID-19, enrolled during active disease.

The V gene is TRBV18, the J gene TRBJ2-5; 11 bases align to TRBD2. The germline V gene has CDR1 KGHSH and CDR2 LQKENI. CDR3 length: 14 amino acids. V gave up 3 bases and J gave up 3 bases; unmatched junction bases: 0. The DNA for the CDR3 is TGTGCCAGCTCACCGACTAGCGGGGAAGAGACCCAGTACTTC. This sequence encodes CASSPTSGEETQYF.

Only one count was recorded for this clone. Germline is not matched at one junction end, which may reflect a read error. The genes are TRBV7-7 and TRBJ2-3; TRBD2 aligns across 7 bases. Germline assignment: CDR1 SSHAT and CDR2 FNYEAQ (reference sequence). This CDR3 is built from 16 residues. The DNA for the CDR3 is TGTGCTAGCAGCAAACTAGCGACAGCTAGCACAGATACGCAGTATTTT. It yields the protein CASSKLATASTDTQYF.

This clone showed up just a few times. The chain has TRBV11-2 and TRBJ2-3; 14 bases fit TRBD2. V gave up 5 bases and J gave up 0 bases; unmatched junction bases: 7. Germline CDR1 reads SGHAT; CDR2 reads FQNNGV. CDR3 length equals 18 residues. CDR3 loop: CASSPGLAGARSTDTQYF. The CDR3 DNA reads TGTGCCAGCAGCCCGGGACTAGCGGGAGCCCGCAGCACAGATACGCAGTATTTT.